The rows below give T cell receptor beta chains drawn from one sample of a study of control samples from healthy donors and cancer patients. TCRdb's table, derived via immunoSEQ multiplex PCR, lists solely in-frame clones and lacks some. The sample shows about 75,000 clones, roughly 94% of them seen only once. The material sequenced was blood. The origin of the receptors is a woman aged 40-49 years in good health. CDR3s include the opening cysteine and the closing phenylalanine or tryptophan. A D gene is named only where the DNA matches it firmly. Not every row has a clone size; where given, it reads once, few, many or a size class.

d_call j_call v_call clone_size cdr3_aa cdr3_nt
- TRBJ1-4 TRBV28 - CASSYGGAGEKLFF TGTGCCAGCAGTTATGGAGGCGCGGGTGAAAAACTGTTTTTT
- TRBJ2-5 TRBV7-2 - CASSLGPGGETQYF TGTGCCAGCAGCCTGGGTCCTGGAGGAGAGACCCAGTACTTC
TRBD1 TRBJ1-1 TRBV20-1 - CSASRQGDTEAFF TGCAGTGCTAGTCGACAGGGGGACACTGAAGCTTTCTTT
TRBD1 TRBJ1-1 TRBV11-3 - CASSRTGLREAFF TGTGCCAGCAGCAGGACAGGGCTTCGTGAAGCTTTCTTT
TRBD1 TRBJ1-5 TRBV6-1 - CASSDQQQGIGGQPQHF TGTGCCAGCAGTGACCAACAACAGGGGATTGGAGGTCAGCCCCAGCATTTT
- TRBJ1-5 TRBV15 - CATSRDHSYSNQPQHF TGTGCCACCAGCAGAGATCACAGTTATAGCAATCAGCCCCAGCATTTT
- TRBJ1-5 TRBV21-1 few CASSPPDSLSNQPQHF TGTGCCAGCAGCCCTCCGGACAGCCTTAGCAATCAGCCCCAGCATTTT
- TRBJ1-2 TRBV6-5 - CASSPGGNYGYTF TGTGCCAGCAGCCCCGGGGGGAACTATGGCTACACCTTC
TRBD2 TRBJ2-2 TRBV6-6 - CASSPTLTSGRTGELFF TGTGCCAGCAGTCCTACCCTGACTAGCGGGAGAACCGGGGAGCTGTTTTTT
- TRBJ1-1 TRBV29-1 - CSVPPPGARGEAFF TGCAGCGTCCCTCCCCCGGGAGCCCGGGGGGAGGCTTTCTTT
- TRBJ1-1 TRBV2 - CASFDQGRWTEAFF TGTGCCAGCTTCGATCAGGGGAGGTGGACTGAAGCTTTCTTT
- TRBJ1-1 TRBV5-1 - CASSLFRGRNTEAFF TGCGCCAGCAGCTTGTTTCGCGGGCGGAACACTGAAGCTTTCTTT
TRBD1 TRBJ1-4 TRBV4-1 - CASSRLPGTGDEKLFF TGCGCCAGCAGCCGTCTTCCCGGGACAGGGGATGAAAAACTGTTTTTT
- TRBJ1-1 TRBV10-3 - CAISVGYTEAFF TGTGCCATCAGTGTCGGGTACACTGAAGCTTTCTTT
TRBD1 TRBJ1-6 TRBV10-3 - CAISEGSGQYNSPLHF TGTGCCATCAGTGAAGGTTCGGGACAGTATAATTCACCCCTCCACTTT
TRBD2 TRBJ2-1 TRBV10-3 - CAIQARTSGDNEQFF TGTGCCATACAGGCCAGGACTAGCGGGGACAATGAGCAGTTCTTC
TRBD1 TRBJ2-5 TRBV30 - CAWTLQGASETQYF TGTGCCTGGACCCTACAGGGGGCTTCGGAGACCCAGTACTTC
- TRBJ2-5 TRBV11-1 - CASSLTVAEKGETQYF TGTGCCAGCAGCTTAACGGTGGCGGAGAAGGGGGAGACCCAGTACTTC
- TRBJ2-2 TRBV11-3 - CASSSFENTGELFF TGTGCCAGCAGCTCCTTCGAGAACACCGGGGAGCTGTTTTTT
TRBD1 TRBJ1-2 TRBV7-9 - CASSLDGTGDDYGYTF TGTGCCAGCAGCTTAGATGGGACAGGGGACGACTATGGCTACACCTTC
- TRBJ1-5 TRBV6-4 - CASSDSPNQPQHF TGTGCCAGCAGTGACTCGCCCAATCAGCCCCAGCATTTT
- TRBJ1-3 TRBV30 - CAWGGGNTIYF TGTGCCTGGGGGGGCGGGAACACCATATATTTT
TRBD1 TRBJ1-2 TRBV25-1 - CASSETSGAGGDYGYTF TGTGCCAGCAGTGAAACAAGTGGGGCAGGGGGAGACTATGGCTACACCTTC
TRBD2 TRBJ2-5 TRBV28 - CASSSTIAGGQETQYF TGTGCCAGCAGCTCAACCATAGCGGGGGGGCAAGAGACCCAGTACTTC
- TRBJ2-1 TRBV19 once CASSINGYNEQFF TGTGCCAGTAGTATCAATGGCTACAATGAGCAGTTCTTC
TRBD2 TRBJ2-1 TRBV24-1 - CATSVAGVYNEQFF TGTGCCACCAGTGTTGCGGGGGTCTACAATGAGCAGTTCTTC
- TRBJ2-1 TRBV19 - CASSMNYPLNEQFF TGTGCCAGTAGTATGAACTACCCGCTCAATGAACAGTTCTTC
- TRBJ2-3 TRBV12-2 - CASRLGWDLNLTDTQYF TGTGCAAGTCGCTTAGGTTGGGACTTAAACCTCACAGATACGCAGTATTTT
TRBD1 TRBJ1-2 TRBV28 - CASSSGTGVGGGEKYGYTF TGTGCCAGCAGTTCCGGGACAGGGGTTGGAGGTGGAGAAAAATATGGCTACACCTTC
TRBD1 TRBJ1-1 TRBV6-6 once CASILQGADHPTEAFF TGTGCCAGCATTCTACAGGGGGCGGACCACCCCACTGAAGCTTTCTTT
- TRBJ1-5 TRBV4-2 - CASSQDIREVSQPQHF TGTGCCAGCAGCCAAGATATCAGGGAGGTCTCTCAGCCCCAGCATTTT
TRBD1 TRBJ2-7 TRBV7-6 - CASSGTASYEQYF TGTGCCAGCAGCGGGACAGCCTCCTACGAGCAGTACTTC
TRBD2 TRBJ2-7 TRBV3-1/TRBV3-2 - CASSQGGRKVVEQYF TGTGCCAGCAGCCAAGGCGGGAGGAAGGTTGTCGAGCAGTACTTC
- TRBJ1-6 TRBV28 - CASSFQGISYNSPLHF TGTGCCAGCAGTTTCCAGGGGATCAGCTATAATTCACCCCTCCACTTT
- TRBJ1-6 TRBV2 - CASSVRGAANSPLHF TGTGCCAGCAGTGTAAGAGGGGCAGCCAATTCACCCCTCCACTTT
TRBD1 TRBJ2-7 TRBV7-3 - CASSLYGTGPYEQYF TGTGCCAGCAGCTTATACGGGACAGGGCCCTACGAGCAGTACTTC
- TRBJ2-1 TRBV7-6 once CASSSRDRYNEQFF TGTGCCAGCAGCTCCCGGGACCGGTACAATGAGCAGTTCTTC
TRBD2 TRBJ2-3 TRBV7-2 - CASSLGGTSGEDPYF TGTGCCAGCAGCTTAGGGGGGACTAGCGGGGAGGATCCGTATTTT
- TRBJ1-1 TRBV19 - CASSIPGGNTEAFF TGTGCCAGTAGTATTCCCGGAGGGAACACTGAAGCTTTCTTT
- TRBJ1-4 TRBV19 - CASSITLREKLFF TGTGCCAGTAGTATAACCCTAAGGGAAAAACTGTTTTTT
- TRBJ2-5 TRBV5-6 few CASSRGSSQYF TGTGCCAGCAGCCGCGGATCCTCCCAGTACTTC
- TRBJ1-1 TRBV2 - CATSVGRGGTEAFF TGTGCCACCTCCGTTGGGAGGGGGGGTACTGAAGCTTTCTTT
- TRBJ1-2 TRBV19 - CASSIGVDYGYTF TGTGCCAGTAGTATCGGGGTCGACTATGGCTACACCTTC
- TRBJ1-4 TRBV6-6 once CASGDRNNEKLFF TGTGCCAGCGGCGACAGGAATAATGAAAAACTGTTTTTT
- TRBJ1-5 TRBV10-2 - CASSDRDQPQHF TGCGCCAGCAGTGACAGGGACCAGCCCCAGCATTTT
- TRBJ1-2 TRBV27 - CASSLQQNYGYTF TGTGCCAGCAGTTTACAACAGAACTATGGCTACACCTTC
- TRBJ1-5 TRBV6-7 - CASSYGGHYQPQHF TGTGCCAGCTCTTACGGAGGACACTATCAGCCCCAGCATTTT